This T cell receptor (beta chain) comes out of a study of T cells after posttransplantation cyclophosphamide. Study findings and constraints: After PTCy, TRB diversity resembled that of CNI/methotrexate controls. Donor-recipient repertoire similarity was low at 1-2 months, rising over year one. Tissue-infiltrating T cells from skin or gut overlapped little with blood T cells.

Data came from immunoSEQ multiplex PCR; TCRdb stores just in-frame clones and leaves some out. The sample holds some 5,500 clones, roughly 98% seen once. Germline values: CDR1 MGHDK, CDR2 SYGVNS. The CDR3 consists of 14 residues. V lost 6 bases and J 7 bases, leaving 18 bases between the germline ends. This related bone marrow graft donor gave peripheral blood on the day of marrow donation. With regard to this clone: The target antigen is unknown.

Sample: memory CD4+ T cells sorted from PBMCs. The chain is built from TRBV25-1 and TRBJ1-1, with D maybe TRBD1 (5 bases). The receptor comes from a man aged 35-49 years in good health, CMV-negative, and a related stem cell transplant donor. The DNA for the CDR3 is TGTGCCAGCAGAAAGAATTTGGGGCAGGGTGAAGCTTTCTTT. It encodes CASRKNLGQGEAFF.